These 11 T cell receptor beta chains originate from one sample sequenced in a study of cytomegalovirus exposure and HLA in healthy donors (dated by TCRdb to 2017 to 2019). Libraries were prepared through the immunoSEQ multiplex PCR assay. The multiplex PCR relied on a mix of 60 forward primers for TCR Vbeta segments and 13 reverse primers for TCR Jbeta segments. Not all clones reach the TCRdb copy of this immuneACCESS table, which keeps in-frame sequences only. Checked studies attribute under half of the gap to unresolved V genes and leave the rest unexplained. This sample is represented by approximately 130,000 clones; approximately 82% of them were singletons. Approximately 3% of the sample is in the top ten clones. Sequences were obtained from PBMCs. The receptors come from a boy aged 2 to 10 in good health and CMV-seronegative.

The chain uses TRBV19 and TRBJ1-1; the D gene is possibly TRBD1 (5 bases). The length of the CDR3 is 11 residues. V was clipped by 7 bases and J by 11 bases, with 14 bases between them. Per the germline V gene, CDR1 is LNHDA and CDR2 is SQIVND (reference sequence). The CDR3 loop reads CASIWRGWAFF. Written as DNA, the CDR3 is TGTGCCAGTATTTGGAGGGGTTGGGCTTTCTTT.

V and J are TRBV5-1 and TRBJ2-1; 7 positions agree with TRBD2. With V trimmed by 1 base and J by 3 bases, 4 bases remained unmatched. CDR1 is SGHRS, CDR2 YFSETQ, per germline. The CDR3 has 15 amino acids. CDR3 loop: CASSLIGGSYNEQFF. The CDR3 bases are TGCGCCAGCAGCTTGATTGGCGGGAGCTACAATGAGCAGTTCTTC.

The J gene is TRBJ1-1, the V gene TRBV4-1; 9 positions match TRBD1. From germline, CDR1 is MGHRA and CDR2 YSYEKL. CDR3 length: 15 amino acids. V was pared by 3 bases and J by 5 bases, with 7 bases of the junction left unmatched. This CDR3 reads CASSHPGQGGTEAFF. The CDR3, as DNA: TGCGCCAGCAGCCATCCGGGACAGGGAGGAACTGAAGCTTTCTTT.

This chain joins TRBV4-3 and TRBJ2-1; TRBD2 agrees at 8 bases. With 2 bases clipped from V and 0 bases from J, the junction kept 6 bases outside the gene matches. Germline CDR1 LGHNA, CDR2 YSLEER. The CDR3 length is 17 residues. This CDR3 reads CASSQSRGDPSYNEQFF. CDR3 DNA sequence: TGCGCCAGCAGCCAATCGCGGGGGGACCCCTCCTACAATGAGCAGTTCTTC.

The CDR3, as DNA: TGTGCCAGCAGCCAGTCCTGGGGACTAGGCAATCAGCCCCAGCATTTT. Translation gives CASSQSWGLGNQPQHF. The chain joins TRBV7-3 to TRBJ1-5; the D gene is possibly TRBD1 (5 bases). Trimming removed 5 bases from V and 2 bases from J, with 16 bases in between. CDR3 length: 16 amino acids. Germline V lookup: CDR1 SGHTA, CDR2 FQGTGA.

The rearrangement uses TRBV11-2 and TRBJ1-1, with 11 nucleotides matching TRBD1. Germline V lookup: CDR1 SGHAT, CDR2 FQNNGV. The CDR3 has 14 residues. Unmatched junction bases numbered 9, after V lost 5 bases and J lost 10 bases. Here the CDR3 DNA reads TGTGCCAGCAGCCCCATGGGGACAGGGGGTGTAGCTTTCTTT. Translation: CASSPMGTGGVAFF.

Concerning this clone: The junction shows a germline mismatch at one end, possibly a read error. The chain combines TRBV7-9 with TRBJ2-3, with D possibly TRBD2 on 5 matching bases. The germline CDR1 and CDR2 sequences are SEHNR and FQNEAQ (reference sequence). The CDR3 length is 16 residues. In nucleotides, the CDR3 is TGTTCCAGCAGCCCCCCCGCCGTGGGCCGGGGAGATACGCAGTATTTT. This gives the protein CSSSPPAVGRGDTQYF.

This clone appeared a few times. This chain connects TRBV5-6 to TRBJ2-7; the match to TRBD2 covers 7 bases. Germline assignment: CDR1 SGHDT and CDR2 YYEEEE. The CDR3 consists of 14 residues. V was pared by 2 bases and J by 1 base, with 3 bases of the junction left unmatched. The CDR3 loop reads CASSLGDYSYEQYV. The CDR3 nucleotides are TGTGCCAGCAGCTTAGGGGACTATTCCTACGAGCAGTACGTC.

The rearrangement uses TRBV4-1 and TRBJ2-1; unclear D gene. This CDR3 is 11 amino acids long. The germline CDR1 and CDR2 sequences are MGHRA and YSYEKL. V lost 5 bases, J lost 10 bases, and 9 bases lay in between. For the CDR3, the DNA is TGCGCCAGCAGCTTCAGTGGCGAGCAGTTCTTC. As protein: CASSFSGEQFF.

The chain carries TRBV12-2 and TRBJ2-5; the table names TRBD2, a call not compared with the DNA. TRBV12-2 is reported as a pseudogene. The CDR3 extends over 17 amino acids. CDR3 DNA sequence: TGTGCAAGTCGCTTAGGGCGTCCAGCGGGTGGCCAAGAGACCCAGTACTTC. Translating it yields CASRLGRPAGGQETQYF.

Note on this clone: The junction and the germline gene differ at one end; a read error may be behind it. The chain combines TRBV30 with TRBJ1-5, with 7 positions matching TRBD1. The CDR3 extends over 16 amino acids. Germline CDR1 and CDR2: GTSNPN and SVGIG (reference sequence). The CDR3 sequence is CTWSVKGQFSNQPQHF. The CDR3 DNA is TGTACCTGGAGTGTAAAGGGACAGTTTAGCAATCAGCCCCAGCATTTT.